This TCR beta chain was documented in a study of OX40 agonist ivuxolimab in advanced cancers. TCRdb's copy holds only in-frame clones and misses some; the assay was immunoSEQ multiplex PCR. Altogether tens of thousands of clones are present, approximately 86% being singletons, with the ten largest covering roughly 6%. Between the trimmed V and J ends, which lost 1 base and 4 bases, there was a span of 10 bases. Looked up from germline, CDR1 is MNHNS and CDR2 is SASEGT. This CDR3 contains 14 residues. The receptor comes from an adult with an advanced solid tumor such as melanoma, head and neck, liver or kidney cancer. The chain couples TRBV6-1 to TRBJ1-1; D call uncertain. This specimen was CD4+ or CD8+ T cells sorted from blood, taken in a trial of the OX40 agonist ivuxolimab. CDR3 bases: TGTGCCAGCAGTGAAGTGCCTGGGATCACTGAAGCTTTCTTT. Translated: CASSEVPGITEAFF.